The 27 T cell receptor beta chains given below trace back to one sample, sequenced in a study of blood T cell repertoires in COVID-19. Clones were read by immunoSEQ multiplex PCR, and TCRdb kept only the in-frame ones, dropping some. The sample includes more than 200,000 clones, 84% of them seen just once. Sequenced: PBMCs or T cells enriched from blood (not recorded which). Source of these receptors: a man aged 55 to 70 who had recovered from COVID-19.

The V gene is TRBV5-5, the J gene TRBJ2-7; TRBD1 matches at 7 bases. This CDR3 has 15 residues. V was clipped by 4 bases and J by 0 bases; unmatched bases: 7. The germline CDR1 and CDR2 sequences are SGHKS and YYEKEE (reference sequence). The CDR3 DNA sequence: TGTGCCAGCAGCCGAGACAGGGCCGGCTCCTACGAGCAGTACTTC. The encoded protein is CASSRDRAGSYEQYF. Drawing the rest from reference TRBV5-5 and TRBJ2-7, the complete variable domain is DAGVTQSPTHLIKTRGQQVTLRCSPISGHKSVSWYQQVLGQGPQFIFQYYEKEERGRGNFPDRFSARQFPNYSSELNVNALLLGDSALYLCASSRDRAGSYEQYFGPGTRLTVT.

The CDR3 DNA reads TGTGCCAGCAGCTTGATAATGAATGAGCAGTTCTTC. This sequence encodes CASSLIMNEQFF. The J gene is TRBJ2-1, the V gene TRBV5-5; no clear D gene. CDR3 size: 12 residues. The germline CDR1 and CDR2 sequences are SGHKS and YYEKEE (reference sequence). V gave up 1 base and J gave up 7 bases, with 6 bases separating them.

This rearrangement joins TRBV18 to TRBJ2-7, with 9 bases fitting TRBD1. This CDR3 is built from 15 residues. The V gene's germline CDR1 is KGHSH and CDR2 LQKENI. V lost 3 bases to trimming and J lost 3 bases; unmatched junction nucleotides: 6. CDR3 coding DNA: TGTGCCAGCTCACCGGGACAGGGCTCTATCTACGAGCAGTACTTC. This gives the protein CASSPGQGSIYEQYF. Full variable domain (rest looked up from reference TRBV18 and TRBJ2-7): NAGVMQNPRHLVRRRGQEARLRCSPMKGHSHVYWYRQLPEEGLKFMVYLQKENIIDESGMPKERFSAEFPKEGPSILRIQQVVRGDSAAYFCASSPGQGSIYEQYFGPGTRLTVT.

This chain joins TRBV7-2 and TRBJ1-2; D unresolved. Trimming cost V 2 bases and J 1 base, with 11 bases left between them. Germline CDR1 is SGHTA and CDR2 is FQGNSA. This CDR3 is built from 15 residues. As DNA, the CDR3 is TGTGCCAGCAGCTTAAACGCAGGTGGTAACTATGGCTACACCTTC. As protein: CASSLNAGGNYGYTF. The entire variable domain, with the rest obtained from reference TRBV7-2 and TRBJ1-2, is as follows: GAGVSQSPSNKVTEKGKDVELRCDPISGHTALYWYRQSLGQGLEFLIYFQGNSAPDKSGLPSDRFSAERTGGSVSTLTIQRTQQEDSAVYLCASSLNAGGNYGYTFGSGTRLTVV.

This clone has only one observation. In nucleotides, the CDR3 is TGCGCCAGCGCCCAACAGGGGGCGCTTTATAGCAATCAGCCCCAGCATTTT. Its protein product is CASAQQGALYSNQPQHF. The gene calls are TRBV10-2 and TRBJ1-5; 9 bases align to TRBD1. This CDR3 has 17 amino acids. Germline-derived CDR1 and CDR2 are WSHSY and SAAADI. Trimming took 8 bases from V and 0 from J; bases not matched to a gene: 11.

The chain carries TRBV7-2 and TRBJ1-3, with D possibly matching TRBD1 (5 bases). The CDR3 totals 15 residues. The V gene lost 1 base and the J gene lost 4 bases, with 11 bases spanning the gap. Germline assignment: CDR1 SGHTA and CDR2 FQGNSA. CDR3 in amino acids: CASSLDPGPGNTIYF. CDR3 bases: TGTGCCAGCAGCTTAGATCCAGGGCCGGGAAACACCATATATTTT.

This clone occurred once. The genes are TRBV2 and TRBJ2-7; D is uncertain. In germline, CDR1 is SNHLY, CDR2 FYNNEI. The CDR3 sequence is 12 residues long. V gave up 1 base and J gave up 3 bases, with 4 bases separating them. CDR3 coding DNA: TGTGCCAGCAGTGAAGGGAGCTACGAGCAGTACTTC. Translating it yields CASSEGSYEQYF.

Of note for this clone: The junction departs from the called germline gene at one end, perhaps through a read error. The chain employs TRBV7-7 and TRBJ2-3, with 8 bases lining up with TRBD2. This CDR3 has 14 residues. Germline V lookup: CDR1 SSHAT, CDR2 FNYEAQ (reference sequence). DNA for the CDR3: TGTGCTAGCAGCCAAGGGACTAGGTCAGATACGCAGTATTTT. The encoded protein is CASSQGTRSDTQYF.

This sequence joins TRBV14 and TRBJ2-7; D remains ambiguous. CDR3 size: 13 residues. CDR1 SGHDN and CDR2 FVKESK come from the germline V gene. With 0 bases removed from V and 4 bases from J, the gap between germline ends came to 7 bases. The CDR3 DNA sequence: TGTGCCAGCAGCCAAGAGCTCAGTTACGAGCAGTACTTC. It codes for CASSQELSYEQYF.

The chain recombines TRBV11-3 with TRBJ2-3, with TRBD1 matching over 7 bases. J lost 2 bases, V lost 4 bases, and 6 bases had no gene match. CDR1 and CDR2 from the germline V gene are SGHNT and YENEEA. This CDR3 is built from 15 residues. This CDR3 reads CASSYRQGPTDTQYF. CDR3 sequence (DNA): TGTGCCAGCAGCTATCGACAGGGACCCACAGATACGCAGTATTTT. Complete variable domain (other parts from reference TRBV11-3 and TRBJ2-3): EAGVVQSPRYKIIEKKQPVAFWCNPISGHNTLYWYLQNLGQGPELLIRYENEEAVDDSQLPKDRFSAERLKGVDSTLKIQPAELGDSAVYLCASSYRQGPTDTQYFGPGTRLTVL.

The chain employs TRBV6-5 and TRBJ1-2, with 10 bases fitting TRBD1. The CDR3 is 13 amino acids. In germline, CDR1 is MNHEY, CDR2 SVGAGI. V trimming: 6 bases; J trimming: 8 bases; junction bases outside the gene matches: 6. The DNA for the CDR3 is TGTGCCAGCAGGGCGACAGGGGGCATAGGCTACACCTTC. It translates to CASRATGGIGYTF.

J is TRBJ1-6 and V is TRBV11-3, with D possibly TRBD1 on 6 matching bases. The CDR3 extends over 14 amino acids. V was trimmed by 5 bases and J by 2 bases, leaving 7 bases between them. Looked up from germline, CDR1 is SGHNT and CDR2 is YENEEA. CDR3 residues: CASSRDTYNSPLHF. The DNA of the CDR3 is TGTGCCAGCAGCCGGGACACCTATAATTCACCCCTCCACTTT.

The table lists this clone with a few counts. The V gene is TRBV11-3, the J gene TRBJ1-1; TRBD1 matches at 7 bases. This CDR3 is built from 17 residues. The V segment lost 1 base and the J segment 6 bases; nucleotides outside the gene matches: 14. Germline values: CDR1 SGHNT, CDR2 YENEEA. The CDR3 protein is CASSLGTWRTGSAEAFF. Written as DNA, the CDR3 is TGTGCCAGCAGCTTAGGAACGTGGAGGACAGGCAGCGCTGAAGCTTTCTTT.

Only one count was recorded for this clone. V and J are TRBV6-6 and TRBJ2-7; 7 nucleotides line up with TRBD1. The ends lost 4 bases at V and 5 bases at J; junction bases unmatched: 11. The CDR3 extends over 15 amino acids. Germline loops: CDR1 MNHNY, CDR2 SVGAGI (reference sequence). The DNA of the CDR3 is TGTGCCAGCAGTTTCAAACAGGGGAATGAAAACGAGCAGTACTTC. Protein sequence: CASSFKQGNENEQYF.

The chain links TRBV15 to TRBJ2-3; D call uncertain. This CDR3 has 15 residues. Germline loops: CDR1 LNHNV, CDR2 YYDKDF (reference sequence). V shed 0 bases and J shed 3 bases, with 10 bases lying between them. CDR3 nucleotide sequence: TGTGCCACCAGCAGAGATTTTAGAGGTACAGATACGCAGTATTTT. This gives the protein CATSRDFRGTDTQYF.

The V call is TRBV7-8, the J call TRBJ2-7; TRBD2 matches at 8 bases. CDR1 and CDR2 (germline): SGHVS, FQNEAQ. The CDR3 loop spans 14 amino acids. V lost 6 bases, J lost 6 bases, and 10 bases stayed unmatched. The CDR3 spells CASSIAGPAGEQYF. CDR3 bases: TGTGCCAGCAGTATAGCGGGACCGGCTGGCGAGCAGTACTTC.

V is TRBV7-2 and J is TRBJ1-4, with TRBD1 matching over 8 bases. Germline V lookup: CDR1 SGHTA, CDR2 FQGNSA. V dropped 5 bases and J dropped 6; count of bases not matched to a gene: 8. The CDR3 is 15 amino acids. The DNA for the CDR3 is TGTGCCAGCAGCCCAGGACAGGGAGTGGATGAAAAACTGTTTTTT. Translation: CASSPGQGVDEKLFF.

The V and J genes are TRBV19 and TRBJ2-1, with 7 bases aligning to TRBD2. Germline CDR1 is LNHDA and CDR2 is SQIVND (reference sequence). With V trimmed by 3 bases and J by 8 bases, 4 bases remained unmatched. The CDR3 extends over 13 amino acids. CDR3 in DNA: TGTGCCAGTAGTATTAATCGGGGGGATGAGCAGTTCTTC. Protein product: CASSINRGDEQFF.

This CDR3 reads CASRTQGKAEAFF. The CDR3 coding sequence is TGTGCCAGCAGGACCCAGGGGAAGGCTGAAGCTTTCTTT. The chain links TRBV6-5 to TRBJ1-1; possible D gene TRBD1, 6 bases. This CDR3 region has 13 residues. From germline, CDR1 is MNHEY and CDR2 SVGAGI. The V end was cut by 6 bases, the J end by 6 bases, with 14 bases between.

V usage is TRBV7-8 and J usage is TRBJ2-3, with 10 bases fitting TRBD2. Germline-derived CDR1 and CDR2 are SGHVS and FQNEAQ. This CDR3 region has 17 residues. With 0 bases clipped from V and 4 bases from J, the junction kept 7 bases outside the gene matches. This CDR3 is CASSLARFSGGPDTQYF. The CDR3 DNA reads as TGTGCCAGCAGCTTAGCTCGGTTTAGCGGGGGGCCAGATACGCAGTATTTT.

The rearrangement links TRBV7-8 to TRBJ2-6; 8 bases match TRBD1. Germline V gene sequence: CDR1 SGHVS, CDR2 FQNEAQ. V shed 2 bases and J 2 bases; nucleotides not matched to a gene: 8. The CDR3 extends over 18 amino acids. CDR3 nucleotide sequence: TGTGCCAGCAGCTTATTAGGACAGGGTTCAACTGGGGCCAACGTCCTGACTTTC. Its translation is CASSLLGQGSTGANVLTF.

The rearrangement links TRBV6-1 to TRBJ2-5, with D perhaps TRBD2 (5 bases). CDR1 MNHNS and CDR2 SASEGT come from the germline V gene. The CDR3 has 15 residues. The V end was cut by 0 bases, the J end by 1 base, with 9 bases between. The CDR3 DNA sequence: TGTGCCAGCAGTGAAGCGCCGGGGATCCAAGAGACCCAGTACTTC. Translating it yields CASSEAPGIQETQYF.

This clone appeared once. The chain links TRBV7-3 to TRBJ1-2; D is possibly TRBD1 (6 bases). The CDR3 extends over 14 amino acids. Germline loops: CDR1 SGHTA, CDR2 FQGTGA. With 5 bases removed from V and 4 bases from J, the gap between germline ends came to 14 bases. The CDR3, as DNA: TGTGCCAGCAGCCCAGGGGAGAATTTCTATGGCTACACCTTC. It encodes CASSPGENFYGYTF.

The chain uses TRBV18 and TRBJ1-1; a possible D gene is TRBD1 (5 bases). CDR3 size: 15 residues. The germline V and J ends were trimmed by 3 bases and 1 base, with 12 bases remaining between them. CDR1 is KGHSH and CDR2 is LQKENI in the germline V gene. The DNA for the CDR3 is TGTGCCAGCTCACCCAGTCGGGGGTGGAACACTGAAGCTTTCTTT. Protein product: CASSPSRGWNTEAFF.

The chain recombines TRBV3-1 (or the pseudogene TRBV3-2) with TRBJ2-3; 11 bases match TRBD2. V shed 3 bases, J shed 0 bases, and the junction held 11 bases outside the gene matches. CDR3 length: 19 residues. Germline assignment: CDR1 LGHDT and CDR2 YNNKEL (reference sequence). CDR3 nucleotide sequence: TGTGCCAGCAGCCACCTCCCCCGACTAGCGGGGTGGAGCACAGATACGCAGTATTTT. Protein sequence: CASSHLPRLAGWSTDTQYF.

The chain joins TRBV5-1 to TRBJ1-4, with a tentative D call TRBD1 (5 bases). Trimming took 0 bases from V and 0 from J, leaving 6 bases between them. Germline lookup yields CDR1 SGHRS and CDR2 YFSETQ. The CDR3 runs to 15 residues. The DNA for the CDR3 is TGCGCCAGCAGCTTGGAGACAGCAACTAATGAAAAACTGTTTTTT. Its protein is CASSLETATNEKLFF.

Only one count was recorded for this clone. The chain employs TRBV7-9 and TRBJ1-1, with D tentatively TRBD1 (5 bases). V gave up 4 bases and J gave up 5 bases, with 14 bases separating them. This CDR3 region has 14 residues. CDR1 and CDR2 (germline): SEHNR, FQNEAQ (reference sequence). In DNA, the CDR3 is TGTGCCAGCAGCTCGCAGGGTGGGATAACTGAAGCTTTCTTT. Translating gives CASSSQGGITEAFF.